This T cell receptor beta chain emerged from a study of T-cell reconstitution after alpha-beta-depleted transplantation in children. Study-wide results and limits: Day-60 TCRbeta diversity that was high in some patients was derived from surviving recipient T cells and thymic progenitors. Where alpha-beta T cells came from about two months after transplant was reportedly several hundred expanded graft clones. Newly produced T cells mostly accounted for T-cell counts and diversity one year post-transplant.

Library preparation (for TCRbeta) was performed with unique molecular identifiers. One entry per CDR3 protein results from TCRdb running MiXCR on the PCR reads. The sample shows about 980,000 distinct CDR3 sequences, about 29% of them seen only once. The ends lost 0 bases at V and 1 base at J; junction bases unmatched: 5. Germline CDR1 reads LGHNA; CDR2 reads YNFKEQ. This CDR3 has 17 residues. Regarding this clonotype: What it recognizes is unknown.

The receptor was derived from a boy in the first two years of life who had a stem cell transplant for SCID, so the T cells may come from the graft donor. This specimen was PBMCs, mostly from graft donor cells, taken 360 days after TCRalphabeta/CD19-depleted stem cell transplant. The J gene is TRBJ2-7, the V gene TRBV4-2; 11 bases agree with TRBD2. The CDR3 loop reads CASSQDGTSGTSYEQYF. In nucleotides, the CDR3 is TGTGCCAGCAGCCAAGATGGGACTAGCGGAACTTCCTACGAGCAGTACTTC.